A selection of T cell receptor beta chains follows, all from one sample in a study of post-analysis software for immune sequencing data. MiXCR, run by TCRdb on the PCR reads, gives a single entry per CDR3 protein. The sample has 600,000 to 750,000 distinct CDR3 sequences, around 64% seen once; the top ten hold roughly 10%. The source material was blood. These TCRs come from a girl aged 2 to 10 with multiple sclerosis. CDR3s include the opening cysteine and the closing phenylalanine or tryptophan. The order of the fields is V gene, clone size, D gene, J gene, CDR3 DNA, CDR3 protein. D genes are given only for firm matches. Clone size, where shown, is once, few, many, or a class for clones that have expanded.

>TRBV6-5|-|-|TRBJ1-1
TGTGCCAGCAGTACCAGCATCGTGAACACTGAAGCTTTCTTT
CASSTSIVNTEAFF
>TRBV14|-|TRBD2|TRBJ2-7
TGTGCCAGCAGCCCCAAGGCGGGAGTAGGGCTCTACGAGCAGTACTTC
CASSPKAGVGLYEQYF
>TRBV2|-|-|TRBJ2-2
TGTGCCAGCAGTGAGGAAGGGTCGTACACCGGGGAGCTGTTTTTT
CASSEEGSYTGELFF
>TRBV3-1|-|-|TRBJ1-4
TGTGCCAGCAGCGGGGGGCCGGCCACAACGAATGAAAAACTGTTTTTT
CASSGGPATTNEKLFF
>TRBV6-1|-|-|TRBJ1-1
TGTGCCAGCAGTGAAGCTCCAGGTAGCCTGGGCACTGAAGCTTTCTTT
CASSEAPGSLGTEAFF
>TRBV20-1|once|-|TRBJ2-7
TGCAGTGCTAGCAGGGGATACGAGCAGTACTTC
CSASRGYEQYF
>TRBV6-5|few|TRBD2|TRBJ2-3
TGTGCCAGCAGTTACTCGAATCTAGCGGGCACAGATACGCAGTATTTT
CASSYSNLAGTDTQYF
>TRBV6-1|-|-|TRBJ1-5
TGTGCCAGCAGTGAAAGTAGGGTGGGCCAGCCCCAGCATTTT
CASSESRVGQPQHF
>TRBV19|-|TRBD1|TRBJ2-5
TGTGCCAGTCGGGACAGTAAAGAGACCCAGTACTTC
CASRDSKETQYF
>TRBV20-1|few|-|TRBJ2-5
TGCAGTGCTAGGGGTAGCCCGGAGACCCAGTACTTC
CSARGSPETQYF
>TRBV20-1|-|-|TRBJ2-7
TGCAGTGCTATAGACAGTACGAAGTCGGGGCAGTACTTC
CSAIDSTKSGQYF
>TRBV7-2|-|-|TRBJ2-7
TGTGCCAGCAGCCAAAGATGGGACTTCGAGCAGTACTTC
CASSQRWDFEQYF
>TRBV12-3/TRBV12-4|-|TRBD1|TRBJ1-2
TGTGCCAGCAGCCCACCCCCACAGGGGGTGGGTGGCTACACCTTC
CASSPPPQGVGGYTF
>TRBV5-8|once|-|TRBJ2-1
TGTGCCAGCAGCAAGACTAGTGAGTATGACAATGAGCAGTTCTTC
CASSKTSEYDNEQFF
>TRBV29-1|few|-|TRBJ1-1
TGCAGCGCCAAGGTAGGGATCGGGACTGAAGCTTTCTTT
CSAKVGIGTEAFF
>TRBV7-2|once|TRBD1|TRBJ1-1
TGTGCCAGCAGCTTGGGACCAGGGGGGTTGACTGAAGCTTTCTTT
CASSLGPGGLTEAFF
>TRBV5-6|few|-|TRBJ2-3
TGTGCCAGCAGCCTACCGCAAGGGGGTGATACGCAGTATTTT
CASSLPQGGDTQYF
>TRBV7-2|few|TRBD2|TRBJ2-1
TGTGCCAGCAGCTTAGTGGGCGGGGGGAGAGATGAGCAGTTCTTC
CASSLVGGGRDEQFF